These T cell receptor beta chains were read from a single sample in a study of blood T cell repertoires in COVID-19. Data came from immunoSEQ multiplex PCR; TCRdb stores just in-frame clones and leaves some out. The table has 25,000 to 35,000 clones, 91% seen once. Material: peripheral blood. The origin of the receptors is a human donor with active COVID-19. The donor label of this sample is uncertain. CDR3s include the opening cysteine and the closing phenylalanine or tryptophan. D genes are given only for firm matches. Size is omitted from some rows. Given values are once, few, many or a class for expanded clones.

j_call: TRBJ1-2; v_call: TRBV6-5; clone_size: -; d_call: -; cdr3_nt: TGTGCCAGCACCAGCAGGGTTGACCCAATCTATGGCTACACCTTC; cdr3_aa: CASTSRVDPIYGYTF
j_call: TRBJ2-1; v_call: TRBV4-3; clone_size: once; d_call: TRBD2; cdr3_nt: TGCGCCAGCAGCTCGGGACTAGCGGGAGGAAATGAGCAGTTCTTC; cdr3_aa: CASSSGLAGGNEQFF
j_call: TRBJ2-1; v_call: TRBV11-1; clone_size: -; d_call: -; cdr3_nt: TGTGCCAGCAGACGCCGCCGAGGGTCTTACAATGAGCAGTTCTTC; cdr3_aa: CASRRRRGSYNEQFF
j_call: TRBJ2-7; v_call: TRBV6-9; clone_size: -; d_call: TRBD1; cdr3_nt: TGTGCCAGCAGTCCTGGACAGGGGGCTTTGTGCGAGCAGTACTTC; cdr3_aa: CASSPGQGALCEQYF
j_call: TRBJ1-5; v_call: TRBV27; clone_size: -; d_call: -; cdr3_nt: TGTGCCAGCCGCTCGGGGGTGTATCAGCCCCAGCATTTT; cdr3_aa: CASRSGVYQPQHF
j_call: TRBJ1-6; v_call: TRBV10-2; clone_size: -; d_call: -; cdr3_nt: TGCGCCAGCAGTGAGTCGTTGGGGGCGTCACCCCTCCACTTT; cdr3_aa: CASSESLGASPLHF
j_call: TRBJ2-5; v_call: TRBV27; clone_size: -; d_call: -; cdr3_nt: TGTGCCAGCAGTTTAGGGGCAGACCTCCAAGAGACCCAGTACTTC; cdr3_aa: CASSLGADLQETQYF
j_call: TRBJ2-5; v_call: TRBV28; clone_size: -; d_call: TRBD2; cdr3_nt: TGTGCCAGCAGTTTAGGGAGGGGTGGCCAAGAGACCCAGTACTTC; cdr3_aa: CASSLGRGGQETQYF
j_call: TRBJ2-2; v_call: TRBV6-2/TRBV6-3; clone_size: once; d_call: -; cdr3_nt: TGTGCCAGCAGTTATCGGACTTTCACCGGGGAGCTGTTTTTT; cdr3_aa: CASSYRTFTGELFF
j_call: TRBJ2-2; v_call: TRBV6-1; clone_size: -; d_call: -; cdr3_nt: TGTGCCAGCAGTGAGGTCGGGAACACCGGGGAGCTGTTTTTT; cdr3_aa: CASSEVGNTGELFF
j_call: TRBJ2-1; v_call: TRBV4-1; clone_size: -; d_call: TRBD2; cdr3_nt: TGCGCCAGCCACGGACTAGCGGGGGGGCTCTACAATGAGCAGTTCTTC; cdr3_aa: CASHGLAGGLYNEQFF
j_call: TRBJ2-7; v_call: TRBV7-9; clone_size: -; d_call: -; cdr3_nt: TGTGCCAGCAGCGGGTCCGGGGAGCCCCTTTACGAGCAGTACTTC; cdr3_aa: CASSGSGEPLYEQYF
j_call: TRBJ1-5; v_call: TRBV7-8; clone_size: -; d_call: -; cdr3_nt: TGTGCCAGCAGTCCCGTCACTACCCGGGCCCAGCATTTT; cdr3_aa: CASSPVTTRAQHF
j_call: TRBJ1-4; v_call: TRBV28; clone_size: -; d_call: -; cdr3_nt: TGTGCCAGCAGGGGATCGGGGGGTGTTAATGAAAAACTGTTTTTT; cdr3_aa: CASRGSGGVNEKLFF
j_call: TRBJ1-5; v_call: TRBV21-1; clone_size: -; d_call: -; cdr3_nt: TGTGCCAGCAGCAAAGCAACGCAGGGGGCAAAGGGTGCGAATGGGCCCCAGCATTTT; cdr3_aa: CASSKATQGAKGANGPQHF
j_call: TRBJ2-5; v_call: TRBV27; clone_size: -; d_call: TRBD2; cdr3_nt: TGTGCCAGCAGTTTTACTAGCGGGGTCCAAGAGACCCAGTACTTC; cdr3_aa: CASSFTSGVQETQYF
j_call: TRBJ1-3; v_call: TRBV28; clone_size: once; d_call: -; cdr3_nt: TGTGCCAGCAGTTTAGCGGGGAACGAAAACACCATATATTTT; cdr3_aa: CASSLAGNENTIYF
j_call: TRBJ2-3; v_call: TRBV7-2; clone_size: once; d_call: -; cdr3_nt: TGTGCCAGCAGCTTAGTGTCGCTGGCCACAGATACGCAGTATTTT; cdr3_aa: CASSLVSLATDTQYF
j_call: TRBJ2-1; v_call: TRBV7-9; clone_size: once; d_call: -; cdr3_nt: TGTGCCAGCAGCACGGGACTGGAGTACAATGAGCAGTTCTTC; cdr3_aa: CASSTGLEYNEQFF
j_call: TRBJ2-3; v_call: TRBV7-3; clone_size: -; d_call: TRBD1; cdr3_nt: TGTGCCAGCAGCGGGGGGACAGGGTCAGATACGCAGTATTTT; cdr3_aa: CASSGGTGSDTQYF
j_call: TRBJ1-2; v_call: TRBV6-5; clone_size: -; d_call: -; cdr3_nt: TGTGCCAGCACAAACAGGGAGGGCTATGGCTACACCTTC; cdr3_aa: CASTNREGYGYTF
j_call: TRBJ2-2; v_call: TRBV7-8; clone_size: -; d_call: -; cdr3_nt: TGTGCCAGCAGCTTAGGGGGAGCTGACACCGGGGAGCTGTTTTTT; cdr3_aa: CASSLGGADTGELFF
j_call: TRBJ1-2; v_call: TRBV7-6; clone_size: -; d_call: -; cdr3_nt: TGTGCCAGCAGGGGCAGGGAAGGGGGCTACACCTTC; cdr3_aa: CASRGREGGYTF
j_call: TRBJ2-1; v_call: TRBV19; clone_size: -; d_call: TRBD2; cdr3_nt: TGTGCCAGTAGTATACTCGGGGGAGGGTTCGATGAGCAGTTCTTC; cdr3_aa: CASSILGGGFDEQFF
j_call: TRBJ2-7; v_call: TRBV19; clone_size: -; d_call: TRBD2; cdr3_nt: TGTGCCAGTAGTATAGCCGCCTATGAGGGAGGGCCCTTTTCCGAGCAGTACTTC; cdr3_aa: CASSIAAYEGGPFSEQYF
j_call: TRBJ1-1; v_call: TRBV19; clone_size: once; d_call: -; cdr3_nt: TGTGCCAGTAGTACTCTCCTAGGAGTGAACACTGAAGCTTTCTTT; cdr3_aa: CASSTLLGVNTEAFF
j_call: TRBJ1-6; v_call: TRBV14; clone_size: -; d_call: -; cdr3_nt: TGTGCCAGCAGCCAAAACAGTCACTATAATTCACCCCTCCACTTT; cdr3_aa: CASSQNSHYNSPLHF
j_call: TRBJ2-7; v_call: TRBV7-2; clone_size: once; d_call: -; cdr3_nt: TGTGCCAGCAGTAAAAGCGGTTACGAGCAGTACTTC; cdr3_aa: CASSKSGYEQYF
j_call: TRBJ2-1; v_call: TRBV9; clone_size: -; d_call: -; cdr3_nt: TGTGCCAGCACCACCAGCCCGGGGGGCCCAGGTAAGGAGCAGTTCTTC; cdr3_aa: CASTTSPGGPGKEQFF
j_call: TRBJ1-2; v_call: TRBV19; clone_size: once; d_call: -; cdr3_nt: TGTGCCAGTAGTTTCCGGCGGGGTCCCATCTATGGCTACACCTTC; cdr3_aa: CASSFRRGPIYGYTF
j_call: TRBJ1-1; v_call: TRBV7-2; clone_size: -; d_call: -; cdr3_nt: TGTGCCAGCAGCTTAGTGTCTTTGAACACTGAAGCTTTCTTT; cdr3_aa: CASSLVSLNTEAFF
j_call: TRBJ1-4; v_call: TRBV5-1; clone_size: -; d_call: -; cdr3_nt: TGCGCCAGCAGCTCTCAGGGGAAGGATGAAAAACTGTTTTTT; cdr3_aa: CASSSQGKDEKLFF
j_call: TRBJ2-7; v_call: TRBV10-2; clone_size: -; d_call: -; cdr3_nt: TGCGCCAGCAGTGAGGGAACAGGGAGGGTCTACGAGCAGTACTTC; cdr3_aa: CASSEGTGRVYEQYF
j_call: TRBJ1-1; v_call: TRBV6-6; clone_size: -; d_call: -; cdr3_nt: TGTGCCAGCAGCTACCCCCCCGGGGGGGGTGGAACTGAAGCTTTCTTT; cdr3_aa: CASSYPPGGGGTEAFF
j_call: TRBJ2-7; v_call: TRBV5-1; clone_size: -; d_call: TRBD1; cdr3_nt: TGCGCCAGCAGCCACGACAGGGCCTACGAGCAGTACTTC; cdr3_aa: CASSHDRAYEQYF
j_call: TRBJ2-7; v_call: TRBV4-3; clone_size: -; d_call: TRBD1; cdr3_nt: TGCGCCAGCAGCAGGGACAGGGGACACGAGCAGTACTTC; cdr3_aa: CASSRDRGHEQYF
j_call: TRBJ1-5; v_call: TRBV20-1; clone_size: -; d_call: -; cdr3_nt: TGCAGTGCTAGTATCGACAGGAATCAGCCCCAGCATTTT; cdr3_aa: CSASIDRNQPQHF
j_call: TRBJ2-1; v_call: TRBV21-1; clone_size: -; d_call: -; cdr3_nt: TGTGCCAGCAGCAACTCGGGGGGTCTCAGCTCCTACAATGAGCAGTTCTTC; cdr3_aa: CASSNSGGLSSYNEQFF
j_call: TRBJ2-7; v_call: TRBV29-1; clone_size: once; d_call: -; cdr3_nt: TGCAGCGTAGTAATTCCGGGACACCTGACCTACGAGCAGTACTTC; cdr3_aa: CSVVIPGHLTYEQYF
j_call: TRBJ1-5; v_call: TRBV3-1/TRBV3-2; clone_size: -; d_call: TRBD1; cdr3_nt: TGTGCCAGCAGCCAGGCCAAGACAGGGGGCGGGCAGCCCCAGCATTTT; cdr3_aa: CASSQAKTGGGQPQHF
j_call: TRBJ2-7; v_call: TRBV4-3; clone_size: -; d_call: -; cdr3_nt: TGCGCCAGCAGCCAAGGACGGAGGGTAGGCGAGCAGTACTTC; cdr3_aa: CASSQGRRVGEQYF
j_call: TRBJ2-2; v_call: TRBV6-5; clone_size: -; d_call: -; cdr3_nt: TGTGCCAGCAACAGGCCAACGAACACCGGGGAGCTGTTTTTT; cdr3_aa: CASNRPTNTGELFF
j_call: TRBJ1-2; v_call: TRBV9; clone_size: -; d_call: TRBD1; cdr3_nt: TGTGCCAGCAGCTCCCGGGACAGGGCGCACTATGGCTACACCTTC; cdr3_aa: CASSSRDRAHYGYTF
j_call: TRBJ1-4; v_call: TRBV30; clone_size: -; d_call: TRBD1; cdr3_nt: TGTGCCTGGGGCACAGGGGATGGTAATGAAAAACTGTTTTTT; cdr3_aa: CAWGTGDGNEKLFF
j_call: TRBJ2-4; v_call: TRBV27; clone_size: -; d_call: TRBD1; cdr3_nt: TGTGCCAGCAGTCCCGGGACAGGGTTTCTCATTCAGTACTTC; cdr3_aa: CASSPGTGFLIQYF
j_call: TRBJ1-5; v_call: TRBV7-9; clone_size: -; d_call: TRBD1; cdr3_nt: TGTGCCAGCATACGGACAGGGGGCAATCAGCCCCAGCATTTT; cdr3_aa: CASIRTGGNQPQHF
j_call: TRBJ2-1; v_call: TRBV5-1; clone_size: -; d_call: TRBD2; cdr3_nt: TGCGCCAGCAGCCTGATGCCGGGACTAGTAGTCGGTGAGCAGTTCTTC; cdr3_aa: CASSLMPGLVVGEQFF
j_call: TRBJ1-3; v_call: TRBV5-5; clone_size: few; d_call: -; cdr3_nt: TGTGCCAGCAGCCCCGGACAGTTCTCTGGAAACACCATATATTTT; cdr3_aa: CASSPGQFSGNTIYF
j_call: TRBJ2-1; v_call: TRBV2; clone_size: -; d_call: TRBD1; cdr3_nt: TGTGCCAGCATACCGGGACAGGGGTACAATGAGCAGTTCTTC; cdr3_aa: CASIPGQGYNEQFF
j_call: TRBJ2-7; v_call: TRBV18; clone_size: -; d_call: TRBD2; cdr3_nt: TGTGCCAGCTCGCGGACTAGCGGGAGTATCGAGCAGTACTTC; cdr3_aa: CASSRTSGSIEQYF
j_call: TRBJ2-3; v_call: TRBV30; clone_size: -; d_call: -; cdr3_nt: TGTGCCTGGAGTGTCGGGGCGGGACGCACAGATACGCAGTATTTT; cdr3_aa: CAWSVGAGRTDTQYF
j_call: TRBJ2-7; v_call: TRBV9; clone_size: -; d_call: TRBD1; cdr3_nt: TGTGCCAGCAGCGTAAATGACAGGGACTACGAGCAGTACTTC; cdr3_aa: CASSVNDRDYEQYF
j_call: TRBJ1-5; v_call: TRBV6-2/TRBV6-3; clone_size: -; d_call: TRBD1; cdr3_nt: TGTGCCAGCAGCCCTGTTTTTAGCACAGGGGGCCCTTTTCAGCCCCAGCATTTT; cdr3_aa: CASSPVFSTGGPFQPQHF
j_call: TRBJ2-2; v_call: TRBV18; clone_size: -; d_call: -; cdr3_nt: TGTGCCAGCTCACCCCAGGGAAACACCGGGGAGCTGTTTTTT; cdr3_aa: CASSPQGNTGELFF
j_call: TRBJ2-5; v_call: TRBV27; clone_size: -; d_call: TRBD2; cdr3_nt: TGTGCCAGCAGTTTGGCCGGGACTACTTCGTACCAAGAGACCCAGTACTTC; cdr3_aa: CASSLAGTTSYQETQYF
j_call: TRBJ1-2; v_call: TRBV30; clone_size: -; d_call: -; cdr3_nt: TGTGCCTGGAATCGATTTTCCAGGGGTGGAAGCTATGGCTACACCTTC; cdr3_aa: CAWNRFSRGGSYGYTF
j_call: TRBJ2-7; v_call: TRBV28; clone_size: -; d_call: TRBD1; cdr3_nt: TGTGCCAGCAGTTTTGGACAGGCTTACGAGCAGTACTTC; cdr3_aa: CASSFGQAYEQYF
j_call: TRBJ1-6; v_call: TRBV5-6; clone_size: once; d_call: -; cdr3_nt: TGTGCCAGCAGCTTGGGGGCACAGGGCAATTCACCCCTCCACTTT; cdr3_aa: CASSLGAQGNSPLHF
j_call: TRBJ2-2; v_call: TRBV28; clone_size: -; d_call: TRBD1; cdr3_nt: TGTGCCAGCACCACCGGGACAGGGGCTTCTAGGGACCGCGGGGAGCTGTTTTTT; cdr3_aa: CASTTGTGASRDRGELFF
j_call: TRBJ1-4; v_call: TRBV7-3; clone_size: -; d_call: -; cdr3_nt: TGTGCCAGCGCAATGGCGGCTAATGAAAAACTGTTTTTT; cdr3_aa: CASAMAANEKLFF